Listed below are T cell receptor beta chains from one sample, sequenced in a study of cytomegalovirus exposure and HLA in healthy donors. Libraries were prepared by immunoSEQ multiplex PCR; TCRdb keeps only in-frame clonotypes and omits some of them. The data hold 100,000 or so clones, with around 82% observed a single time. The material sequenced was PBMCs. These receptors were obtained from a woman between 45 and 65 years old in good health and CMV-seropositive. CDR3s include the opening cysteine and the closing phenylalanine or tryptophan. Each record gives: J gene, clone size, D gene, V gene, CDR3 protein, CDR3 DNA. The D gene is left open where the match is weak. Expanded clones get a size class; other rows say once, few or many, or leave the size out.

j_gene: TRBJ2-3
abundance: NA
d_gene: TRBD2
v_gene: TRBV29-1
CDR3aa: CSVQASGRAGSTDTQYF
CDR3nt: TGCAGCGTTCAAGCTAGCGGGAGGGCCGGGAGCACAGATACGCAGTATTTT

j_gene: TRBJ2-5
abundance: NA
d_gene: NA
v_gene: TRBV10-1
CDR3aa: CASSDRTTQETQYF
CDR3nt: TGCGCCAGCAGTGATAGGACTACCCAAGAGACCCAGTACTTC

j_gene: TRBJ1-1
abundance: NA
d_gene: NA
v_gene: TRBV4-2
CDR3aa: CASSQDGSTEAFF
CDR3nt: TGTGCCAGCAGCCAAGATGGCAGCACTGAAGCTTTCTTT

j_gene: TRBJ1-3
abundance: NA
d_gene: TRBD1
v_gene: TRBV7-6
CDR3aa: CASSLDRAFSGNTIYF
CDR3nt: TGTGCCAGCAGTTTAGACAGGGCCTTCTCTGGAAACACCATATATTTT

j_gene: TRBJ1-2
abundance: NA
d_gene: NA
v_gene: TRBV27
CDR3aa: CASRPPGHRYGYTF
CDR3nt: TGTGCCAGCAGGCCCCCGGGACACCGATATGGCTACACCTTC

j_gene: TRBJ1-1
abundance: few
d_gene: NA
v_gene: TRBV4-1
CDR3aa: CASSSMNTEAFF
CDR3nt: TGCGCCAGCAGTTCCATGAACACTGAAGCTTTCTTT

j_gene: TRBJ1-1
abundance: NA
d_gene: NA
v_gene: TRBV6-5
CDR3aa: CASSYQEGRNTEAFF
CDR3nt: TGTGCCAGCAGTTACCAAGAGGGTAGGAACACTGAAGCTTTCTTT

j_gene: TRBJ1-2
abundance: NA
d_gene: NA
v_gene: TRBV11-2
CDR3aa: CASSLDPGPYYGYTF
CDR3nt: TGTGCCAGCAGCTTAGATCCAGGGCCCTACTATGGCTACACCTTC

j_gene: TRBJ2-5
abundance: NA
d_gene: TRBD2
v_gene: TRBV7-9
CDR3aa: CASSFSGETQYF
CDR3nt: TGTGCCAGCAGCTTTAGCGGGGAGACCCAGTACTTC

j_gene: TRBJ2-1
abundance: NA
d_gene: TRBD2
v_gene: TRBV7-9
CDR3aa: CASSLVSGSDEQFF
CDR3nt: TGTGCCAGCAGCTTGGTTAGCGGGAGCGATGAGCAGTTCTTC

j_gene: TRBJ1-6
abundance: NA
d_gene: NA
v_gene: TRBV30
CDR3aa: CAEGGGLNNSPLHF
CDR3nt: TGTGCCGAAGGCGGGGGGCTGAATAATTCACCCCTCCACTTT

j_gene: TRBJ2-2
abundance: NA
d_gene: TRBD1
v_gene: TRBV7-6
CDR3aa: CATGGQRTHTGELFF
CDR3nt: TGTGCCACAGGGGGACAGCGTACGCACACCGGGGAGCTGTTTTTT

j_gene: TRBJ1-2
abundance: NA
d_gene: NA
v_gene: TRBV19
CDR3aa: CASSISGNYGYTF
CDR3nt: TGTGCCAGTAGTATTTCGGGAAACTATGGCTACACCTTC

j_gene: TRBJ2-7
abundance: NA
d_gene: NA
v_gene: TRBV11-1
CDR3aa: CASSSYSYEQYF
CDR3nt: TGTGCCAGCAGCTCCTACTCCTACGAGCAGTACTTC

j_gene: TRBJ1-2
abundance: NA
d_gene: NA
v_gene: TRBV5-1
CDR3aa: CASSSDPGIGNGYTF
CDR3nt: TGCGCCAGCAGCTCCGACCCAGGGATAGGGAATGGCTACACCTTC

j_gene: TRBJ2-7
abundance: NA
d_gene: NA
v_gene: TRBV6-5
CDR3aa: CASNLPTGTSEQYF
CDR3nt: TGTGCCAGCAATCTACCGACAGGCACGAGCGAGCAGTACTTC

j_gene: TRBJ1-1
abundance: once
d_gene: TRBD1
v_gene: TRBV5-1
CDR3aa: CASSLAVGTAEAFF
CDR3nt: TGCGCCAGCAGCTTGGCTGTTGGGACAGCTGAAGCTTTCTTT

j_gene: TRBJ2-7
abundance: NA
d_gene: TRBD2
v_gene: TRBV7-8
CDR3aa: CASSPLGRAYEQYF
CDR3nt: TGTGCCAGCAGCCCGCTGGGGAGGGCCTACGAGCAGTACTTC

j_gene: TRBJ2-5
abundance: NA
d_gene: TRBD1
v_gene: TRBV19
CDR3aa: CASSIVAGTGKETQYF
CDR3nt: TGTGCCAGTAGTATAGTGGCGGGGACAGGGAAAGAGACCCAGTACTTC

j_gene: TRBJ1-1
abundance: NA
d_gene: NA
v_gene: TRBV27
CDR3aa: CASSFWQSTEAFF
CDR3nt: TGTGCCAGCAGTTTCTGGCAGTCGACTGAAGCTTTCTTT

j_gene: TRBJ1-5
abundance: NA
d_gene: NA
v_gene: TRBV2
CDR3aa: CASSVFRLTQRYSNQPQHF
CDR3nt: TGTGCCAGCAGTGTATTTAGGCTGACACAGAGATATAGCAATCAGCCCCAGCATTTT

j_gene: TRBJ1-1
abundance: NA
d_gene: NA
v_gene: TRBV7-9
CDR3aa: CASSLNDGRDTEAFF
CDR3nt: TGTGCCAGCAGCTTAAACGATGGCAGGGACACTGAAGCTTTCTTT

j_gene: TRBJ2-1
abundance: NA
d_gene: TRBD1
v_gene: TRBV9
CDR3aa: CASSRDRGSYNEQFF
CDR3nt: TGTGCCAGCAGCCGCGACAGGGGATCCTACAATGAGCAGTTCTTC

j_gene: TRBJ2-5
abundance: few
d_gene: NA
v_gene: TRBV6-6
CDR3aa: CASSFSLGRDQETQYF
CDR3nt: TGTGCCAGCAGTTTCTCTCTTGGGCGGGACCAAGAGACCCAGTACTTC

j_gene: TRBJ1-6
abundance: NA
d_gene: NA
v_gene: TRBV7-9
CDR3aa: CASRSRVRSYNSPLHF
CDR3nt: TGTGCCAGCAGGTCCAGGGTACGCTCCTATAATTCACCCCTCCACTTT

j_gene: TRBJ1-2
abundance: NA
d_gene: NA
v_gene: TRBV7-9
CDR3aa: CSSSFGTYGYTF
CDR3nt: TGTTCCAGCAGCTTTGGCACCTATGGCTACACCTTC

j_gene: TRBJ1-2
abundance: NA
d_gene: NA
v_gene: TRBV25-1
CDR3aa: CASGGRGRGYTF
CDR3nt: TGTGCCAGCGGGGGCAGGGGTCGAGGCTACACCTTC

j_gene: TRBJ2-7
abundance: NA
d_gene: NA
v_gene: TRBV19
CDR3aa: CASSQGGQIGESYEQYF
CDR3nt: TGTGCCAGTAGCCAGGGGGGACAGATCGGGGAGTCCTACGAGCAGTACTTC

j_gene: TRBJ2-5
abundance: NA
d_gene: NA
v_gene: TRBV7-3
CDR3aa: CASSAGREETQYF
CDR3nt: TGTGCCAGCAGCGCGGGACGAGAAGAGACCCAGTACTTC

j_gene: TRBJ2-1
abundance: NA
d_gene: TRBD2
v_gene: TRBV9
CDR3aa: CASSPGGARGNEQFF
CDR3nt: TGTGCCAGCAGCCCGGGGGGGGCCCGGGGAAATGAGCAGTTCTTC

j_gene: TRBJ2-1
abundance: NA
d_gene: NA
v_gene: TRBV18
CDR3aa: CASSLRVYEQFF
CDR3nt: TGTGCCAGCTCGCTCAGGGTCTACGAGCAGTTCTTC

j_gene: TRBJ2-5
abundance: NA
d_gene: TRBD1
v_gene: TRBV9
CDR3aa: CASSSGQTGWGETQYF
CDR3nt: TGTGCCAGCAGCTCCGGGCAGACAGGGTGGGGGGAGACCCAGTACTTC

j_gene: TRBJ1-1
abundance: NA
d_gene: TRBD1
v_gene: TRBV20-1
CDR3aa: CSASRGQQAFF
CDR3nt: TGCAGTGCTAGTCGGGGACAGCAAGCTTTCTTT

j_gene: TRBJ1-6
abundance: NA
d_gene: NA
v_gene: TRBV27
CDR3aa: CASSLAPDYNSPLHF
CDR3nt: TGTGCCAGCAGTTTGGCCCCCGACTATAATTCACCCCTCCACTTT

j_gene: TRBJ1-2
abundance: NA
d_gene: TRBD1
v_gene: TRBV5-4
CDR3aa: CASSQDRGVYGYTF
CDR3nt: TGTGCCAGCAGCCAGGACAGGGGTGTCTATGGCTACACCTTC

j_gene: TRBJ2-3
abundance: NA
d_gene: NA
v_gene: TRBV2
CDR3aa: CASRVRQTSTDTQYF
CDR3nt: TGTGCCAGCAGGGTGAGACAGACTAGCACAGATACGCAGTATTTT

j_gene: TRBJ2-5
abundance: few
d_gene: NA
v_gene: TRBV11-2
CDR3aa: CASSFRTARGLETQYF
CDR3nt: TGTGCCAGCAGCTTCCGGACAGCAAGGGGTTTGGAGACCCAGTACTTC

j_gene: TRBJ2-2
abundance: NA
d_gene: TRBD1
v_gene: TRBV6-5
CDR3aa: CASSKGQGVTGELFF
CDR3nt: TGTGCCAGCAGTAAGGGACAGGGGGTAACCGGGGAGCTGTTTTTT

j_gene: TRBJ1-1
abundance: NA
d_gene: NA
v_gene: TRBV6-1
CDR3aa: CASSLGAGEAFF
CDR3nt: TGTGCCAGCAGTCTGGGAGCGGGAGAAGCTTTCTTT

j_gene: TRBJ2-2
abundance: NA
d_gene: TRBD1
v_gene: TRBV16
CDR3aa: CASSHPDRQGPGELFF
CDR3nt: TGTGCCAGCAGCCACCCGGACCGACAGGGCCCCGGGGAGCTGTTTTTT

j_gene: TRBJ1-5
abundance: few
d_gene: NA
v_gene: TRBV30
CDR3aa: CAWSVPGGNQPQHF
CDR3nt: TGTGCCTGGAGTGTACCAGGGGGCAATCAGCCCCAGCATTTT

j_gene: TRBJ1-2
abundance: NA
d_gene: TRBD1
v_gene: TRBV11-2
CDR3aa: CASSSSRDRGPNYGYTF
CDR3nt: TGTGCCAGCAGCTCGTCCCGGGACAGGGGGCCAAACTATGGCTACACCTTC

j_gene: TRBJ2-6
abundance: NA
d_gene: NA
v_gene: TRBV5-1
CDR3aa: CASLGPGTGISGANVLTF
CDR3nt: TGCGCCAGCCTCGGTCCCGGGACTGGTATCTCTGGGGCCAACGTCCTGACTTTC

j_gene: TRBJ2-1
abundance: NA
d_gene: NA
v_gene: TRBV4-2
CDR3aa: CASSQSDSSIYEQFF
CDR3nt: TGTGCCAGCAGCCAATCGGATAGCTCCATCTATGAGCAGTTCTTC

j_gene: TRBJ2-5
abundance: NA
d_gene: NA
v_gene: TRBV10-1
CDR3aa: CASSDGGPETQYF
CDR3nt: TGCGCCAGCAGTGACGGGGGGCCGGAGACCCAGTACTTC

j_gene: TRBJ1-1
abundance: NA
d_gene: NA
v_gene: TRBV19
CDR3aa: CASRPLLNTEAFF
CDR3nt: TGTGCCAGCCGTCCCCTTTTGAACACTGAAGCTTTCTTT

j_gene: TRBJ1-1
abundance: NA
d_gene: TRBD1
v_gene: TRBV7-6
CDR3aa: CASSADRGDEAFF
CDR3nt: TGTGCCAGCAGCGCGGACAGGGGTGATGAAGCTTTCTTT

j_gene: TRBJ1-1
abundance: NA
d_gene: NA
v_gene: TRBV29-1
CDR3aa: CSVGDDGGHTEAFF
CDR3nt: TGCAGCGTTGGGGATGATGGGGGCCACACTGAAGCTTTCTTT

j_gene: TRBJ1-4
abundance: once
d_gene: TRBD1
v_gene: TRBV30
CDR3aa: CAGTGADNEKLFF
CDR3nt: TGTGCCGGGACAGGGGCCGATAATGAAAAACTGTTTTTT

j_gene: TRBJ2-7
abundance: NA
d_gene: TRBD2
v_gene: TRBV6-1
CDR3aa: CASSEAGGLAGEYF
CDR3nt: TGTGCCAGCAGTGAAGCGGGCGGGCTAGCGGGAGAGTACTTC

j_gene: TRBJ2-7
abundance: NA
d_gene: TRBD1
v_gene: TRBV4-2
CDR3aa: CASSQDLAGQVFSYEQYF
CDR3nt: TGTGCCAGCAGCCAAGATCTCGCGGGACAGGTGTTTTCCTACGAGCAGTACTTC

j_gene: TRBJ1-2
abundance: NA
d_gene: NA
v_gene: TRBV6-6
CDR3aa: CASSYVGGGYTF
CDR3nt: TGTGCCAGCAGTTACGTGGGAGGAGGCTACACCTTC

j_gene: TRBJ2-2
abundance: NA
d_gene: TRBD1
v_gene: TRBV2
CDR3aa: CASIPSGQGNTGELFF
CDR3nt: TGTGCCAGCATCCCGTCGGGACAGGGAAACACCGGGGAGCTGTTTTTT

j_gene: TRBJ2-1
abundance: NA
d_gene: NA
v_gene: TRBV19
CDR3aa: CASSLTSFSYNEQFF
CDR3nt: TGTGCCAGTAGTCTGACTAGTTTTTCCTACAATGAGCAGTTCTTC

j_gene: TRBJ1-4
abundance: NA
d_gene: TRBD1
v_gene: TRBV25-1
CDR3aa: CASKTGGAEKLFF
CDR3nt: TGTGCCAGCAAAACAGGGGGCGCCGAAAAACTGTTTTTT

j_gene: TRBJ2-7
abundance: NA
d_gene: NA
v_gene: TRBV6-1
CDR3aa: CASKERVSSYEQYF
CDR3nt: TGTGCCAGCAAGGAGCGGGTAAGCTCCTACGAGCAGTACTTC

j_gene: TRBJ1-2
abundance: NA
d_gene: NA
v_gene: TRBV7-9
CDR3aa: CSSSLALQDKVGYTF
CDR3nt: TGTTCCAGCAGCTTAGCGCTTCAGGACAAGGTTGGCTACACCTTC

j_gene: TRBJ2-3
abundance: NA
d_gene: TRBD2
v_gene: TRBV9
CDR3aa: CASSVGPRGGPQYF
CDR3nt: TGTGCCAGCAGCGTAGGACCCCGCGGGGGTCCGCAGTATTTT

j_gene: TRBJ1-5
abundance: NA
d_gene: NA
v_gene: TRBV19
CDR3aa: CASSIGQGLGPQHF
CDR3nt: TGTGCCAGTAGTATAGGGCAGGGGCTAGGGCCCCAGCATTTT